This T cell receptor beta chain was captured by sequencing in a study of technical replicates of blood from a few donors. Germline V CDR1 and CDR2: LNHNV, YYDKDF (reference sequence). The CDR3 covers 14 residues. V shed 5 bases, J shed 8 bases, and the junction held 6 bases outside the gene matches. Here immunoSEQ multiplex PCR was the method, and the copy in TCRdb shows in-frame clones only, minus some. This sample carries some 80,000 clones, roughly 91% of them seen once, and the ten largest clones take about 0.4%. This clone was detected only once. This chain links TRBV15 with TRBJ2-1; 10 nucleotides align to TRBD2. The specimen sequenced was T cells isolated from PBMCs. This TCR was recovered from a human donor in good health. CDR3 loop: CATSPSGRYYEQFF. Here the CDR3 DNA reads TGTGCCACCAGCCCTAGCGGGAGATACTATGAGCAGTTCTTC.